One T cell receptor beta chain is described in this entry. V was clipped by 6 bases and J by 5 bases; unmatched bases: 5. Germline V gene sequence: CDR1 SEHNR, CDR2 FQNEAQ (reference sequence). The CDR3 runs 13 residues. In the authors' workflow: Quantification of nucleated cells was approximated via reference gene primer amplification. Using immunoSEQ multiplex PCR, the repertoire was profiled, and TCRdb retains in-frame clones only, with some absent. The DNA was the basis for D and trimming; V, J and clone size are from that table. The sample lists some 170,000 clones; around 90% were seen once. This sample was taken from a study of blood T cell repertoires in COVID-19. Study context: Sites in the United States, Italy and Spain provided acute and convalescent COVID-19 samples. Sample material is recorded as cDNA or gDNA derived from T cells, B-cell-depleted T cells, or PBMCs.

This chain links TRBV7-9 with TRBJ1-1; 8 bases match TRBD1. The clonotype was recovered from a man aged 60-69 years with active or convalescent COVID-19. The specimen sequenced was peripheral blood. The CDR3 nucleotides are TGTGCCAGCAGTTGGACAGGGAGTACTGAAGCTTTCTTT. Its translation: CASSWTGSTEAFF.